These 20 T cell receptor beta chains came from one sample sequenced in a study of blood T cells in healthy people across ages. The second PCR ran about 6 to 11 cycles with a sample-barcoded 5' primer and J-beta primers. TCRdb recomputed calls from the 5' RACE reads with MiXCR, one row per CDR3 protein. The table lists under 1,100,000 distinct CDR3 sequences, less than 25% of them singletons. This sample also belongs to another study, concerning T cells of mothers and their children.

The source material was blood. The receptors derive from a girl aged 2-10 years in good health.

This CDR3 is CASSEGDVPYEQYF. For the CDR3, the DNA is TGTGCCAGCAGTGAAGGGGACGTACCCTACGAGCAGTACTTC. The J gene is TRBJ2-7, the V gene TRBV2; D assignment may be TRBD1 or TRBD2 (5 bases each). Trimming took off 1 base at V and 2 bases at J, with 9 bases between the two ends. Germline V lookup: CDR1 SNHLY, CDR2 FYNNEI. This CDR3 spans 14 amino acids.

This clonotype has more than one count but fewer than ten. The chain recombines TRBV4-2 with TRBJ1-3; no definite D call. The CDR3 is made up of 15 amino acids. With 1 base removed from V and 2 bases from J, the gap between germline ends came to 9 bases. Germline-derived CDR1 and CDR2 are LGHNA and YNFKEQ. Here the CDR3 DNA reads TGTGCCAGCAGCCAAGGGGTCTTGGCTGGAAACACCATATATTTT. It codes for CASSQGVLAGNTIYF.

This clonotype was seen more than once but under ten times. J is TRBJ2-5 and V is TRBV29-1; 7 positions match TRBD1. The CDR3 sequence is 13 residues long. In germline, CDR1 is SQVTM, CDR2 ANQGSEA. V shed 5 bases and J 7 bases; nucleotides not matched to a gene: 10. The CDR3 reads CSVLNRGSGTQYF. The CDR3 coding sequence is TGCAGCGTTCTTAACAGGGGAAGTGGGACCCAGTACTTC. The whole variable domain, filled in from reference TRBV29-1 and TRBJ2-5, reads SAVISQKPSRDICQRGTSLTIQCQVDSQVTMMFWYRQQPGQSLTLIATANQGSEATYESGFVIDKFPISRPNLTFSTLTVSNMSPEDSSIYLCSVLNRGSGTQYFGPGTRLLVL.

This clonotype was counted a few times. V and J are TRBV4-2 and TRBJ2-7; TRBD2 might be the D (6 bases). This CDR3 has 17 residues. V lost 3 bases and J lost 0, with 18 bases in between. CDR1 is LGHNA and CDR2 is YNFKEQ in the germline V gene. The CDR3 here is CASSQGGLAGHSYEQYF. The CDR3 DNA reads TGTGCCAGCAGCCAGGGGGGACTGGCAGGCCACTCCTACGAGCAGTACTTC.

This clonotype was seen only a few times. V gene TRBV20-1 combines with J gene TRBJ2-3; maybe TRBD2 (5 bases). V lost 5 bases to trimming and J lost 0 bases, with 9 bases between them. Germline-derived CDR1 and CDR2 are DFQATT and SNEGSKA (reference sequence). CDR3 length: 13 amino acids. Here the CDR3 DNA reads TGCAGTGCTTTCCGGGAAAGCACAGATACGCAGTATTTT. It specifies CSAFRESTDTQYF.

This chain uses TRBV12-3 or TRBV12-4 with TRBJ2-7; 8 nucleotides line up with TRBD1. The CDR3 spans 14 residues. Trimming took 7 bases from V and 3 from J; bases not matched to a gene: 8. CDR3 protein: CASTQGAASYEQYF. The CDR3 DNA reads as TGTGCCAGCACTCAGGGGGCGGCCAGCTACGAGCAGTACTTC.

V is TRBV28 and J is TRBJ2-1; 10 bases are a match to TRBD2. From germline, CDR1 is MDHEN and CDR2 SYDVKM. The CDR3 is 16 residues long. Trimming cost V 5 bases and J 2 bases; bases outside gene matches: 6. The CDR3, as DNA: TGTGCCAGCAGTCCCGGAACTAGCGGGGCCTACAATGAGCAGTTCTTC. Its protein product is CASSPGTSGAYNEQFF.

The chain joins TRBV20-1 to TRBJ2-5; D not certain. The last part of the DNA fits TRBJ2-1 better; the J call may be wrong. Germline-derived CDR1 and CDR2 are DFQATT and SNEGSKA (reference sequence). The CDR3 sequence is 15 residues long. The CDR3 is CSARILIGTNNEQFF. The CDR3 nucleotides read TGCAGTGCTAGGATCCTTATAGGTACGAACAATGAGCAGTTCTTC.

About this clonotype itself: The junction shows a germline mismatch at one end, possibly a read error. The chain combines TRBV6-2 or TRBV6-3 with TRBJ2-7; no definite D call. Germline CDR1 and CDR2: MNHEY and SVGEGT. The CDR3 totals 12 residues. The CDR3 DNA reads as TGTGTCAGCAGTTACGCCGGATACGAGCAGTACTTC. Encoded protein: CVSSYAGYEQYF.

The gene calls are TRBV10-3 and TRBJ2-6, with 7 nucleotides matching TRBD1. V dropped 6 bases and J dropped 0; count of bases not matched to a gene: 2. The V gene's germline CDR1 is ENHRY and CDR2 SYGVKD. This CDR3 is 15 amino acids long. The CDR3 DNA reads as TGTGCCATCAGGGACAGGTTCTCTGGGGCCAACGTCCTGACTTTC. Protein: CAIRDRFSGANVLTF.

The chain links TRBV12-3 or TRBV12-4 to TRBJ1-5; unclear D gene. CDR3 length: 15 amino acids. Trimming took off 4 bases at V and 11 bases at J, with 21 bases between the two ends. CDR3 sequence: CASSSPFPTPLTQHF. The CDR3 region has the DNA TGTGCCAGCAGTTCCCCATTCCCTACGCCTCTGACCCAGCATTTT.

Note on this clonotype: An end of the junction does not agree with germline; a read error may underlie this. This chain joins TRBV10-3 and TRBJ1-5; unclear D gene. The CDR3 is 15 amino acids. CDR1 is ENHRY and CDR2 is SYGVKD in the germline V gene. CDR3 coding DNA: TGTGCCATCAATGAGTCGAGACGAAGCAATCAGCCCCAGCATTTT. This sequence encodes CAINESRRSNQPQHF.

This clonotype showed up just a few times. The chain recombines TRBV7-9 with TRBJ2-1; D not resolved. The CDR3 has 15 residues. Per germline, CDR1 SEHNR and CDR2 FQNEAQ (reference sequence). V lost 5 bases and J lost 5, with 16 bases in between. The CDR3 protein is CASSPVNTNHNEQFF. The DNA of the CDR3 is TGTGCCAGCAGCCCCGTGAATACTAACCACAATGAGCAGTTCTTC.

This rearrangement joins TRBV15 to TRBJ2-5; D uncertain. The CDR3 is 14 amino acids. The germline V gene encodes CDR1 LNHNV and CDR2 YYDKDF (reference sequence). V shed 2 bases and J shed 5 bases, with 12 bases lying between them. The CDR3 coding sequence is TGTGCCACCAGCAGATCGTCAACCGACGAGACCCAGTACTTC. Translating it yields CATSRSSTDETQYF. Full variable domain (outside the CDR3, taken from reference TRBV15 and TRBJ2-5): DAMVIQNPRYQVTQFGKPVTLSCSQTLNHNVMYWYQQKSSQAPKLLFHYYDKDFNNEADTPDNFQSRRPNTSFCFLDIRSPGLGDTAMYLCATSRSSTDETQYFGPGTRLLVL.

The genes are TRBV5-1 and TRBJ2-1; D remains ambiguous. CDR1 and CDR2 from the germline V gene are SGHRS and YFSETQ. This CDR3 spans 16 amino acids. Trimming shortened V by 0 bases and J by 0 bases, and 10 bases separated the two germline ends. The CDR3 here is CASSLVVAPSYNEQFF. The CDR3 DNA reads TGCGCCAGCAGCTTGGTGGTGGCTCCCTCCTACAATGAGCAGTTCTTC.

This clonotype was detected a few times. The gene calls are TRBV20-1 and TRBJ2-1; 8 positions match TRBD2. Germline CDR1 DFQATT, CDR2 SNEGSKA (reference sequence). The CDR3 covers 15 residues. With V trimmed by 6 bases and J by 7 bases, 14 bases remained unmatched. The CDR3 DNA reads TGCAGTGCCACCGGGACTAGAGATAGCAGTAATGAGCAGTTCTTC. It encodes CSATGTRDSSNEQFF.

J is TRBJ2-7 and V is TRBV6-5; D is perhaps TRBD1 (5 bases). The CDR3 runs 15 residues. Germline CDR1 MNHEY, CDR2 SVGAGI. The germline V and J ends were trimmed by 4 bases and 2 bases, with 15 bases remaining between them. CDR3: CASSLTTTVTYEQYF. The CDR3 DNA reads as TGTGCCAGCAGTTTAACAACGACAGTAACCTACGAGCAGTACTTC.

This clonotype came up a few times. The CDR3 loop is CASSSSAGVSYEQYF. Written as DNA, the CDR3 is TGTGCCAGCAGCTCCTCCGCCGGGGTCTCCTACGAGCAGTACTTC. The genes are TRBV7-9 and TRBJ2-7, with D tentatively TRBD2 (5 bases). This CDR3 contains 15 residues. Germline V CDR1 and CDR2: SEHNR, FQNEAQ (reference sequence). The V and J ends lost 4 bases and 0 bases respectively, with 13 bases between them.

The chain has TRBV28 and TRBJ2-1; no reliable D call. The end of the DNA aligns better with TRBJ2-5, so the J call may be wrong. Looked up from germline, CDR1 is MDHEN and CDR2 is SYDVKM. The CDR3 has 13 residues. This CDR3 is CASSPPRAETQYF. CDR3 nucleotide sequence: TGTGCCAGCAGTCCCCCCCGGGCCGAGACCCAGTACTTC.

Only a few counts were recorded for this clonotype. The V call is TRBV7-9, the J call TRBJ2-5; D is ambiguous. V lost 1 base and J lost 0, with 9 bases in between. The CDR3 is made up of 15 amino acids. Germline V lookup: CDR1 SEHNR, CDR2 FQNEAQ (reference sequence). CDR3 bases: TGTGCCAGCAGCTTAGGGCTGACATACCAAGAGACCCAGTACTTC. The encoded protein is CASSLGLTYQETQYF.